The clone carrying this T cell receptor (beta chain) was seen only once. V shed 4 bases and J 9 bases; nucleotides not matched to a gene: 9. This CDR3 is built from 15 residues. Germline V gene sequence: CDR1 SGHDT, CDR2 YYEEEE. The entry originates in a study of T cell repertoires and Cas9 in healthy adults. TCRdb's table, derived via immunoSEQ multiplex PCR, lists solely in-frame clones and lacks some. The table records 1,500 to 1,700 clones, 90% to 95% of them present only once. Overall study results and limits: The healthy humans studied reportedly all carried a preexisting SpCas9-directed effector T cell response.

V and J are TRBV5-6 and TRBJ2-1, with TRBD2 matching over 11 bases. The receptor was derived from a human donor in good health. Sequenced sample: SpCas9-reactive CD4+ effector T cells (CD137+, CD154-, CD25-, CD127+) from PBMCs; culture status not recorded. CDR3 in DNA: TGTGCCAGCAGCCGAGGCCTAGCGGGAGGAGGTGAGCAGTTCTTC. The encoded protein is CASSRGLAGGGEQFF.